One and the same sample provided the 15 T cell receptor beta chains below, sequenced in a study of T-cell reconstitution after alpha-beta-depleted transplantation in children. For TCRbeta, the library was prepared with unique molecular identifiers. TCRdb reprocessed the PCR reads via MiXCR and lists one record per CDR3 protein. The data show around 600,000 distinct CDR3 sequences, about 10% seen once. The input for sequencing was PBMCs from the stem cell graft donor, taken from the stem cell graft. These TCRs come from a human donor who donated a stem cell graft to a child with acute myeloid leukemia.

This clonotype was seen many times. The V and J genes are TRBV28 and TRBJ2-1, with D possibly being TRBD1 (6 bases). CDR1 is MDHEN, CDR2 SYDVKM, per germline. The CDR3 extends over 15 amino acids. The ends were cut back, 3 bases at V and 7 bases at J, with 16 bases in the middle. In nucleotides, the CDR3 is TGTGCCAGCAGTTTGACAGGTTCGGGACAAAATGAGCAGTTCTTC. Protein: CASSLTGSGQNEQFF.

The genes are TRBV11-1 and TRBJ2-3; no reliable D call. CDR3 length equals 15 residues. V lost 1 base, J lost 2 bases, and 10 bases lay in between. Germline V gene sequence: CDR1 SGHAT, CDR2 FQDESV (reference sequence). CDR3 sequence reads: CASSLGSGVTDTQYF. CDR3 nucleotide sequence: TGTGCCAGCAGCTTAGGGAGTGGGGTCACAGATACGCAGTATTTT. Using reference TRBV11-1 and TRBJ2-3 for the parts outside the CDR3, the full variable domain is EAEVAQSPRYKITEKSQAVAFWCDPISGHATLYWYRQILGQGPELLVQFQDESVVDDSQLPKDRFSAERLKGVDSTLKIQPAELGDSAMYLCASSLGSGVTDTQYFGPGTRLTVL.

This clonotype turned up a few times. J is TRBJ2-5 and V is TRBV15, with 8 bases lining up with TRBD1. The V and J ends lost 3 bases and 2 bases, in that order; junction bases with no gene match: 5. The CDR3 contains 15 residues. Germline V gene lookup returns CDR1 LNHNV and CDR2 YYDKDF (reference sequence). Written as DNA, the CDR3 is TGTGCCACCAGCAGGGCTACAGGGGGGCAAGAGACCCAGTACTTC. It translates to CATSRATGGQETQYF.

This clonotype came up many times. The chain joins TRBV12-3 or TRBV12-4 to TRBJ2-1; 10 bases are shared with TRBD2. Germline trimming cut 7 bases from V and 2 bases from J; bases unmatched to any gene: 11. The CDR3 extends over 17 amino acids. The CDR3 reads CASTLQTSGITYNEQFF. DNA of the CDR3: TGTGCCAGCACCCTCCAAACTAGCGGGATAACCTACAATGAGCAGTTCTTC.

Many counts were recorded for this clonotype. The V gene is TRBV6-1, the J gene TRBJ2-1; TRBD2 aligns across 13 bases. V trimming: 6 bases; J trimming: 4 bases; junction bases outside the gene matches: 9. CDR1 is MNHNS, CDR2 SASEGT, per germline. The CDR3 sequence is 17 residues long. CDR3 protein: CASSELGTSGNYNEQFF. The CDR3 nucleotides read TGTGCCAGCAGCGAACTCGGGACTAGCGGGAATTACAATGAGCAGTTCTTC.

At least ten counts were recorded for this clonotype. The chain recombines TRBV10-3 with TRBJ1-5; D remains unclear. The CDR3 extends over 13 amino acids. Trimming cost V 0 bases and J 4 bases, with 4 bases left between them. The germline V gene encodes CDR1 ENHRY and CDR2 SYGVKD. CDR3 in DNA: TGTGCCATCAGTGAGTCGTTTAATCAGCCCCAGCATTTT. It encodes CAISESFNQPQHF.

V and J are TRBV28 and TRBJ2-7; no firm D call. This CDR3 contains 10 residues. Germline V gene sequence: CDR1 MDHEN, CDR2 SYDVKM. V was clipped by 6 bases and J by 2 bases, with 2 bases between them. The CDR3 reads CASRAYEQYF. CDR3 bases: TGTGCCAGCAGAGCCTACGAGCAGTACTTC.

In this sample, this clonotype turned up many times. The chain employs TRBV18 and TRBJ2-1, with D uncertain. Germline V lookup: CDR1 KGHSH, CDR2 LQKENI. The V gene lost 2 bases and the J gene lost 5 bases, with 1 base spanning the gap. The CDR3 runs 11 residues. CDR3 region: CASSPDNEQFF. The CDR3 DNA reads as TGTGCCAGCTCACCAGACAATGAGCAGTTCTTC. Supplemented by reference TRBV18 and TRBJ2-1, the full variable domain reads NAGVMQNPRHLVRRRGQEARLRCSPMKGHSHVYWYRQLPEEGLKFMVYLQKENIIDESGMPKERFSAEFPKEGPSILRIQQVVRGDSAAYFCASSPDNEQFFGPGTRLTVL.

This clonotype was seen at least ten times. This chain links TRBV12-3 or TRBV12-4 with TRBJ1-2; 7 positions match TRBD1. The CDR3 is 15 amino acids. The V segment lost 1 base and the J segment 6 bases; nucleotides outside the gene matches: 8. The CDR3 region is CASSLEGGGRHGYTF. As DNA, the CDR3 is TGTGCCAGCAGTTTAGAAGGGGGCGGGAGGCATGGCTACACCTTC.

This clonotype was seen at least ten times. The CDR3 sequence is CASSFLTGYNEQFF. The CDR3, as DNA: TGTGCCAGCAGTTTTCTGACAGGTTACAATGAGCAGTTCTTC. J is TRBJ2-1 and V is TRBV28; D perhaps matches TRBD1 (6 bases). This CDR3 spans 14 amino acids. The germline V and J ends were trimmed by 3 bases and 4 bases, with 10 bases remaining between them. Germline lookup yields CDR1 MDHEN and CDR2 SYDVKM.

This clonotype was observed many times. This chain uses TRBV12-3 or TRBV12-4 with TRBJ2-7, with 9 bases that match TRBD2. The J segment lost 4 bases and the V segment lost 6 bases, leaving 4 bases of the junction unmatched. This CDR3 spans 13 amino acids. The CDR3 sequence is CASSISGSYEQYF. In DNA form, the CDR3 reads TGTGCCAGCAGCATTAGCGGGAGTTACGAGCAGTACTTC.

The chain couples TRBV12-3 or TRBV12-4 to TRBJ1-5, with D tentatively TRBD1 (6 bases). This CDR3 is 14 amino acids long. Deletions cut 3 bases from V and 6 bases from J, with 12 bases between. CDR3 DNA sequence: TGTGCCAGCAGTTTCAGGCGGACAGCTCAGCCCCAGCATTTT. Protein sequence: CASSFRRTAQPQHF.

The CDR3 DNA reads as TGCAGTGCTAGGGGGGGACTAGCGGGAGGGGCTACGAGAAATGAGCAGTTCTTC. This translates into CSARGGLAGGATRNEQFF. The rearrangement links TRBV20-1 to TRBJ2-1; 16 positions match TRBD2. The germline CDR1 and CDR2 sequences are DFQATT and SNEGSKA (reference sequence). J gave up 7 bases and V 3 bases, and 12 bases lay outside the gene matches. The CDR3 runs 18 residues.

For this clonotype: A much larger clone differs by one base, so this may be a read error. This chain uses TRBV6-2 or TRBV6-3 with TRBJ2-5; TRBD2 might be the D (6 bases). The germline gives CDR1 MNHEY, CDR2 SVGEGT. The CDR3 length is 13 residues. CDR3 sequence reads: CASSYSSGRTHYF. CDR3 bases: TGTGCCAGCAGTTACTCTAGCGGAAGGACCCATTACTTC.

This clonotype was counted at least ten times. The rearrangement uses TRBV7-9 and TRBJ2-7; 10 bases map to TRBD2. Trimming cost V 5 bases and J 0 bases; bases outside gene matches: 4. The CDR3 is 15 residues long. The germline V gene has CDR1 SEHNR and CDR2 FQNEAQ (reference sequence). The CDR3 protein is CASSGTSESSYEQYF. CDR3 nucleotide sequence: TGTGCCAGCAGCGGGACTAGCGAGAGCTCCTACGAGCAGTACTTC.